The clone carrying this TCR beta chain counts as large. Its cognate antigen is unknown. Amplification of TRBV12-4/TRBJ1-2 clonotypes used adaptor-ligated barcode primers. TCRdb passed the multiplex PCR reads through MiXCR, listing each CDR3 protein once. The data contain about 1,300 distinct CDR3 sequences, 25% to 40% of them singletons. Trimming took 5 bases from V and 2 from J, leaving 9 bases between them. The CDR3 has 13 amino acids. Study results and limitations: The TCR gene usage of tumor memory CD4+ T cells clustered together with blood and lymph node memory CD4+ cells and with lymph node naive CD4+ cells. Tumor Tregs overlapped most with tumor, then blood, naive CD4+ cells.

Memory CD4+ T cells were sorted as CD4+CD45RO+CD25- cells. This chain connects TRBV12-3 or TRBV12-4 to TRBJ1-2; D gene uncertain. This clonotype originated in a female donor with breast cancer. The source material was memory CD4+ T cells sorted from blood. Subset meaning: memory CD4+ T cells, CD4+CD45RO+CD25-. The CDR3 DNA follows: TGTGCCAGCAGTCCGGTACTGAACTATGGCTACACCTTC. Protein sequence: CASSPVLNYGYTF.